A single sample gave rise to the 10 T cell receptor beta chains below, sequenced in a study of beta chain features in type 1 diabetes. As every portion of the isolated RNA was reverse transcribed, the sequencing read expressed TCRB transcripts. Sequencing was performed with immunoSEQ multiplex PCR; in TCRdb, only in-frame clones are kept and a portion is missing. This table holds some 330,000 clones, 9.5% to 11% found once. Sequenced material: naive CD4+ T cells from blood. These receptors all come from a woman in her thirties in good health.

This clone was observed a few times. The chain carries TRBV6-6 and TRBJ2-2; 14 bases are a match to TRBD2. The CDR3 covers 15 residues. The germline CDR1 and CDR2 sequences are MNHNY and SVGAGI (reference sequence). The J segment lost 7 bases and the V segment lost 5 bases, leaving 3 bases of the junction unmatched. This CDR3 is CASSTGLAGGGELFF. CDR3 nucleotides: TGTGCCAGCAGTACTGGACTAGCGGGAGGCGGGGAGCTGTTTTTT.

This clone has more than one count but fewer than ten. The chain links TRBV9 to TRBJ1-3, with 7 nucleotides matching TRBD1. This CDR3 is built from 15 residues. V dropped 3 bases and J dropped 1; count of bases not matched to a gene: 4. CDR1 and CDR2 (germline): SGDLS, YYNGEE. The CDR3 sequence: CASSADRVSGNTIYF. CDR3 DNA: TGTGCCAGCAGCGCAGACAGGGTTTCTGGAAACACCATATATTTT.

The table lists this clone with a few counts. This rearrangement joins TRBV28 to TRBJ2-7; TRBD1 aligns across 9 bases. CDR1 and CDR2 from the germline V gene are MDHEN and SYDVKM. This CDR3 spans 16 amino acids. V was clipped by 2 bases and J by 5 bases; unmatched bases: 10. Here the CDR3 reads CASSLGGGQGSHEQYF. As DNA, the CDR3 is TGTGCCAGCAGTTTAGGGGGTGGACAGGGGTCCCACGAGCAGTACTTC.

The chain has TRBV9 and TRBJ2-5; TRBD2 might be the D (5 bases). The DNA end is more similar to TRBJ2-7, so the J call may be wrong. The CDR3 consists of 15 residues. Germline V lookup: CDR1 SGDLS, CDR2 YYNGEE. The CDR3 protein is CASSVAGTSGYEQYF. The CDR3 DNA follows: TGTGCCAGCAGCGTAGCGGGAACGAGTGGCTACGAGCAGTACTTC.

Here the CDR3 reads CASSALPDGPDRPNQPQHF. CDR3 nucleotides: TGTGCCAGCAGCGCCCTCCCCGATGGGCCAGACAGACCCAATCAGCCCCAGCATTTT. This rearrangement joins TRBV9 to TRBJ1-5, with D maybe TRBD1 (5 bases). Trimming removed 3 bases from V and 3 bases from J, with 25 bases in between. Germline values: CDR1 SGDLS, CDR2 YYNGEE. The CDR3 runs 19 residues. Variable domain in full (rest from reference TRBV9 and TRBJ1-5): DSGVTQTPKHLITATGQRVTLRCSPRSGDLSVYWYQQSLDQGLQFLIQYYNGEERAKGNILERFSAQQFPDLHSELNLSSLELGDSALYFCASSALPDGPDRPNQPQHFGDGTRLSIL.

The chain uses TRBV7-2 and TRBJ2-1; TRBD2 matches at 8 bases. There are 18 residues in the CDR3. Germline-derived CDR1 and CDR2 are SGHTA and FQGNSA. V shed 1 base, J shed 1 base, and the junction held 9 bases outside the gene matches. DNA of the CDR3: TGTGCCAGCAGCTTAGTAGGAAATAGCGGGATATCCTACAATGAGCAGTTCTTC. It yields the protein CASSLVGNSGISYNEQFF.

This clone occurred a few times. The chain combines TRBV5-4 with TRBJ2-3; the match to TRBD2 covers 8 bases. The length of the CDR3 is 16 residues. Germline V lookup: CDR1 SGHNT, CDR2 YYREEE (reference sequence). J gave up 5 bases and V 0 bases, and 8 bases lay outside the gene matches. CDR3 sequence: CASSLGAGVYKDTQYF. DNA of the CDR3: TGTGCCAGCAGCTTGGGAGCGGGAGTGTATAAAGATACGCAGTATTTT.

This chain links TRBV4-3 with TRBJ2-3; 12 bases align to TRBD2. The junction had 6 bases not matched to a gene; V was cut back by 1 base and J by 7 bases. This CDR3 is built from 16 residues. The germline V gene has CDR1 LGHNA and CDR2 YSLEER. The DNA of the CDR3 is TGCGCCAGCAGCCAAGTGATGACTAGCGGGAGTTATACGCAGTATTTT. It is translated as CASSQVMTSGSYTQYF.

This clone appeared a few times. This chain uses TRBV14 with TRBJ2-7, with unresolved D. There are 13 residues in the CDR3. Trimming removed 1 base from V and 7 bases from J, with 11 bases in between. Germline loops: CDR1 SGHDN, CDR2 FVKESK. CDR3 sequence (DNA): TGTGCCAGCAGCCAAGCGTTGCCTGCGGAGCAGTACTTC. Translated, it gives CASSQALPAEQYF. The whole variable domain, remainder taken from reference TRBV14 and TRBJ2-7, is EAGVTQFPSHSVIEKGQTVTLRCDPISGHDNLYWYRRVMGKEIKFLLHFVKESKQDESGMPNNRFLAERTGGTYSTLKVQPAELEDSGVYFCASSQALPAEQYFGPGTRLTVT.

This chain joins TRBV19 and TRBJ2-1, with 12 bases identical to TRBD2. Germline trimming cut 5 bases from V and 4 bases from J; bases unmatched to any gene: 6. Per the germline V gene, CDR1 is LNHDA and CDR2 is SQIVND (reference sequence). The CDR3 extends over 16 amino acids. Written as DNA, the CDR3 is TGTGCCAGTAGTGTCCTAGCGGGAGGGCTGTACAATGAGCAGTTCTTC. Translated: CASSVLAGGLYNEQFF.